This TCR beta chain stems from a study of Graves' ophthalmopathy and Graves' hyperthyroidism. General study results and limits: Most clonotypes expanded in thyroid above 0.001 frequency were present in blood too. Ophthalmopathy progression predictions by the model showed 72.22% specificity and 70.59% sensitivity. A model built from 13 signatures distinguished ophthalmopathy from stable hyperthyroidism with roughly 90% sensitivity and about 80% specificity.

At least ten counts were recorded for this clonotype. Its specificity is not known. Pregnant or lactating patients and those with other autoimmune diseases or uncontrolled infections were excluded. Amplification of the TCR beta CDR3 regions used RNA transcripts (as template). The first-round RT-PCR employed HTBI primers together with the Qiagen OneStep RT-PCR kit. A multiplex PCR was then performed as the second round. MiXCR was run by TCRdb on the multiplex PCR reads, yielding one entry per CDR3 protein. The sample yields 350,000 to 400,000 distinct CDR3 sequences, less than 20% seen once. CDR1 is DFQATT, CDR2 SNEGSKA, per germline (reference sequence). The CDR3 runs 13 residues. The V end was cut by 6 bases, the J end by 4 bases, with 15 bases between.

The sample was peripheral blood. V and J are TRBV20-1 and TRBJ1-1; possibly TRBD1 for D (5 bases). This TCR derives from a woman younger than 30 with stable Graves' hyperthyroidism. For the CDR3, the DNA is TGCAGTGCGGCACAGGTCCCCGGCACTGAAGCTTTCTTT. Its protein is CSAAQVPGTEAFF.